This record covers a single T cell receptor beta chain. Its cognate antigen is unknown. This sample was included in a study of T cells in localized non-small cell lung cancer. Findings and limits, study-wide: Adjacent lung held a median around 58 of the top 100 tumor clones. Adjacent uninvolved lung tissue had the highest T cell clonality, exceeding tumor.

Sequenced by immunoSEQ multiplex PCR; TCRdb stores in-frame clones only, minus some. The sample holds around 41,000 clones, approximately 86% seen once. The CDR3 loop spans 14 amino acids. With V trimmed by 7 bases and J by 9 bases, 10 bases remained unmatched. Germline values: CDR1 MNHNS, CDR2 SASEGT. The chain employs TRBV6-1 and TRBJ2-1; 9 nucleotides agree with TRBD2. Sequenced here: peripheral blood, sampled before any cancer treatment. This receptor was identified in a woman between 18 and 50 years old with stage III lung adenocarcinoma. CDR3: CASTTWGLAGEQFF. The CDR3 DNA reads TGTGCCAGCACTACTTGGGGACTAGCAGGTGAGCAGTTCTTC.